The subject of this entry is one T cell receptor beta chain. In the original analysis: Estimates of nucleated cell counts were drawn from the amplification of reference gene primers. Some clones are missing from TCRdb's copy, which holds only in-frame ones; the method was immunoSEQ multiplex PCR. V and J calls and clone size are copied from that table; D and trimming were computed from the DNA. The repertoire holds just under 150,000 clones, with more than 75% as singletons. The sample belongs to a study of blood T cell repertoires in COVID-19. Study information: Spain, Italy and the United States supplied samples that represented acute and convalescent COVID-19.

This receptor was obtained from a human donor with acute or convalescent COVID-19. The donor label of this sample is uncertain. Input material: peripheral blood.

CDR3 amino acids: CASSLAQRYSGNTIYF. As DNA, the CDR3 is TGTGCCAGCAGCTTAGCGCAACGGTACTCTGGAAACACCATATATTTT. The chain joins TRBV7-6 to TRBJ1-3; D is undetermined. Looked up from germline, CDR1 is SGHVS and CDR2 is FNYEAQ. The CDR3 totals 16 residues. Trimming stripped 0 bases from V and 0 bases from J, with 9 bases between. The whole variable domain, remainder taken from reference TRBV7-6 and TRBJ1-3, is GAGVSQSPRYKVTKRGQDVALRCDPISGHVSLYWYRQALGQGPEFLTYFNYEAQQDKSGLPNDRFSAERPEGSISTLTIQRTEQRDSAMYRCASSLAQRYSGNTIYFGEGSWLTVV.